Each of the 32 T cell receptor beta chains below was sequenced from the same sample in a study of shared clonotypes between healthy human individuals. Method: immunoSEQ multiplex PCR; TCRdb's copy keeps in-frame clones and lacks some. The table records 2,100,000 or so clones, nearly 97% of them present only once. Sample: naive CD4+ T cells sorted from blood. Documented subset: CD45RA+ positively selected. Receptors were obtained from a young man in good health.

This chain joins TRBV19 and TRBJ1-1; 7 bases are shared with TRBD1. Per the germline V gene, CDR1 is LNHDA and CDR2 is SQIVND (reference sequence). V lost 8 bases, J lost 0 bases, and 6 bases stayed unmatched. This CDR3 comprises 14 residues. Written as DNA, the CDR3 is TGTGCCAGTGGACTGACAGGGTTGAACACTGAAGCTTTCTTT. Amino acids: CASGLTGLNTEAFF. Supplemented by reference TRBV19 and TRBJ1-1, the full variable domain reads DGGITQSPKYLFRKEGQNVTLSCEQNLNHDAMYWYRQDPGQGLRLIYYSQIVNDFQKGDIAEGYSVSREKKESFPLTVTSAQKNPTAFYLCASGLTGLNTEAFFGQGTRLTVV.

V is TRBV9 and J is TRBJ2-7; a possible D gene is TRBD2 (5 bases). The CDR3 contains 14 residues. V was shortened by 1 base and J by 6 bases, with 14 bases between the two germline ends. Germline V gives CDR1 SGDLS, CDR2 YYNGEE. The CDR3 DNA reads TGTGCCAGCAGCGTAACTAGTCTGATAGGCGAGCAGTACTTC. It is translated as CASSVTSLIGEQYF.

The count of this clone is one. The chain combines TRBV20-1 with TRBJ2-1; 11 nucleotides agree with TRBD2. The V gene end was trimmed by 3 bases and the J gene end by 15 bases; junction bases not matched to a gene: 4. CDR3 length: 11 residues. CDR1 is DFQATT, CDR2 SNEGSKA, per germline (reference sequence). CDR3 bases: TGCAGTGCTAGTAGTAGCGGGGGGGCGTTCTTC. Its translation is CSASSSGGAFF.

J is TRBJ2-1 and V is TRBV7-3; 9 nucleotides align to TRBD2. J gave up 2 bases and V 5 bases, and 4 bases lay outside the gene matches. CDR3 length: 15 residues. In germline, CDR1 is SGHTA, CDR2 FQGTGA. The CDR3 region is CASSPGTSPYNEQFF. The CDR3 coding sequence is TGTGCCAGCAGCCCCGGGACTAGCCCCTACAATGAGCAGTTCTTC. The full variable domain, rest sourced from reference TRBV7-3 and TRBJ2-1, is GAGVSQTPSNKVTEKGKYVELRCDPISGHTALYWYRQSLGQGPEFLIYFQGTGAADDSGLPNDRFFAVRPEGSVSTLKIQRTERGDSAVYLCASSPGTSPYNEQFFGPGTRLTVL.

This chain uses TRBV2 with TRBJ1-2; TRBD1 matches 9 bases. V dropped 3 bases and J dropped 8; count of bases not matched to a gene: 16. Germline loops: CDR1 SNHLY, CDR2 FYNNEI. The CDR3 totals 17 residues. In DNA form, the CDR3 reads TGTGCCAGCAGTGAGGACAGGGGCCCCTCATTTCCCTCCGGCTACACCTTC. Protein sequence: CASSEDRGPSFPSGYTF.

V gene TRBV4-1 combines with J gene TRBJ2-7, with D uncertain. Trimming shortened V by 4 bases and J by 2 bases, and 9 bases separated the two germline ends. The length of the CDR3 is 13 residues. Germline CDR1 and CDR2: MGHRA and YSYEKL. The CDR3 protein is CASSPVFAYEQYF. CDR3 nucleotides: TGCGCCAGCAGCCCTGTCTTTGCCTACGAGCAGTACTTC.

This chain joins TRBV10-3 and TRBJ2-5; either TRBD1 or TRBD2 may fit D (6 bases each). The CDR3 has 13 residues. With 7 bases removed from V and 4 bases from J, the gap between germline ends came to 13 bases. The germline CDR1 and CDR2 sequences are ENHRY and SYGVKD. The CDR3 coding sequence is TGTGCCATCACCCCCGGGGGCGGAGAGACCCAGTACTTC. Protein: CAITPGGGETQYF.

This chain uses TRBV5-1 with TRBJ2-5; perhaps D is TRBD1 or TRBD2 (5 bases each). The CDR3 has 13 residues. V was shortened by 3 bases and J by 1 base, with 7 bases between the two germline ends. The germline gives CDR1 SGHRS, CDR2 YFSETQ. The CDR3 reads CASSWDVQETQYF. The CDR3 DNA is TGCGCCAGCAGCTGGGACGTCCAAGAGACCCAGTACTTC.

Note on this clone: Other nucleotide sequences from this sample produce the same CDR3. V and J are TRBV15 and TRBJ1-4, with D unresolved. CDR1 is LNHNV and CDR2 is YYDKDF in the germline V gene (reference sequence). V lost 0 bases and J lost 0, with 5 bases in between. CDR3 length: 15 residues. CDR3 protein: CATSRDRATNEKLFF. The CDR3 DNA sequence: TGTGCCACCAGCAGAGACCGGGCAACTAATGAAAAACTGTTTTTT. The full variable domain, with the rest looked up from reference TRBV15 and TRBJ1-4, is DAMVIQNPRYQVTQFGKPVTLSCSQTLNHNVMYWYQQKSSQAPKLLFHYYDKDFNNEADTPDNFQSRRPNTSFCFLDIRSPGLGDTAMYLCATSRDRATNEKLFFGSGTQLSVL.

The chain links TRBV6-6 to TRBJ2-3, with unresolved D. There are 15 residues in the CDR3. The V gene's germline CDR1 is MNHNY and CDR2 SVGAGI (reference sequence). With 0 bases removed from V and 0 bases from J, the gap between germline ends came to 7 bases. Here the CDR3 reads CASSYSKASTDTQYF. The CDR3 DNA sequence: TGTGCCAGCAGTTACTCGAAAGCTAGCACAGATACGCAGTATTTT.

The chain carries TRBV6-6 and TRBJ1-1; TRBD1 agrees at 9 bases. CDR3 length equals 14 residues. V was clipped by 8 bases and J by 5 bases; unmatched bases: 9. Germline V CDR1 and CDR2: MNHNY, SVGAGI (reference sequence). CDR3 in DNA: TGTGCCAGCGGGACAGGGAAAGACGCAACTGAAGCTTTCTTT. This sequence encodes CASGTGKDATEAFF.

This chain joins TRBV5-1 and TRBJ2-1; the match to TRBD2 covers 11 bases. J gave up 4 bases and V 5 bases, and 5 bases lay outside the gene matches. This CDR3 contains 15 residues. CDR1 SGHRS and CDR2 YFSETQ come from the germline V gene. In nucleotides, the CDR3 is TGCGCCAGCAGTGAAGGACTAGCGGGTTACAATGAGCAGTTCTTC. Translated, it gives CASSEGLAGYNEQFF.

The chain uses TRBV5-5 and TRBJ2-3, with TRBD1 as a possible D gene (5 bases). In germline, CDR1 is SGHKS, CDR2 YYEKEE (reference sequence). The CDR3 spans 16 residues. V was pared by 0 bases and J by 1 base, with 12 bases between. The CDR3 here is CASSLGGRYRTDTQYF. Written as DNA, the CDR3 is TGTGCCAGCAGCTTGGGGGGCCGGTACCGCACAGATACGCAGTATTTT.

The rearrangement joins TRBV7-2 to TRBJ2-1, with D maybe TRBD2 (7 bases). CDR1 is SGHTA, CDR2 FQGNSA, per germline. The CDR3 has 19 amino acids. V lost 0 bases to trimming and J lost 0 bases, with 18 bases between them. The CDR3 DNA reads TGTGCCAGCAGCTTAGCCGGGTCGGGGGGCCCCAGCTCCTACAATGAGCAGTTCTTC. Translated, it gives CASSLAGSGGPSSYNEQFF.

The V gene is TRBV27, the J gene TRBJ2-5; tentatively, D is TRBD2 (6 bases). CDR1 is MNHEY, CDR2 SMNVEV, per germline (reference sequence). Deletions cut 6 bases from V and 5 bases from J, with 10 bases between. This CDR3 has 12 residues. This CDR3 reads CASSPTSETQYF. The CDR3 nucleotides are TGTGCCAGCAGCCCCACTAGCGAGACCCAGTACTTC.

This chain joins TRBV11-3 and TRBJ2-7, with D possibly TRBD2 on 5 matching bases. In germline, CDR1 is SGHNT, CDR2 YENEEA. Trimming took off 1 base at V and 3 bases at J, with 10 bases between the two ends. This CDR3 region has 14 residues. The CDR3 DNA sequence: TGTGCCAGCAGCTTAGGAAGAGGGAACTACGAGCAGTACTTC. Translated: CASSLGRGNYEQYF.

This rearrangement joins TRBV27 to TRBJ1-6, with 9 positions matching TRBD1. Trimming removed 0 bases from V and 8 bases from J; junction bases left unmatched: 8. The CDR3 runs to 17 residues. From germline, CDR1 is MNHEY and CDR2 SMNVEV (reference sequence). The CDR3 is CASSLSKGTGMDSPLHF. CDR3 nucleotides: TGTGCCAGCAGTTTATCCAAGGGGACAGGGATGGATTCACCCCTCCACTTT.

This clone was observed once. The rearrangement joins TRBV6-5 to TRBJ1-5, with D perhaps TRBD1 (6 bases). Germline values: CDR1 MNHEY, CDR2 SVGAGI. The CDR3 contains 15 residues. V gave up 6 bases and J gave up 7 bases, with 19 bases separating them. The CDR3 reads CASRGTGQGKQPQHF. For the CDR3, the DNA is TGTGCCAGCAGGGGTACAGGGCAGGGTAAGCAGCCCCAGCATTTT.

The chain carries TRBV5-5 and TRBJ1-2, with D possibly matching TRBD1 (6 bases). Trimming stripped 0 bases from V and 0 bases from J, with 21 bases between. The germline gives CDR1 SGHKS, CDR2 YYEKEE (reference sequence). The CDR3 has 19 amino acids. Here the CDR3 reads CASSLVSNGAGATNYGYTF. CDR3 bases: TGTGCCAGCAGCTTGGTTAGTAACGGGGCAGGGGCGACTAACTATGGCTACACCTTC.

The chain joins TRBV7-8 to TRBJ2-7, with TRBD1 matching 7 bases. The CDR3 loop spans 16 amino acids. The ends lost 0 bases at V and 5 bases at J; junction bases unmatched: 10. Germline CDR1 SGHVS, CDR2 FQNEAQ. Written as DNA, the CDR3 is TGTGCCAGCAGCTTAGCTACAGGGGTCCCTTATCACGAGCAGTACTTC. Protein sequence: CASSLATGVPYHEQYF.

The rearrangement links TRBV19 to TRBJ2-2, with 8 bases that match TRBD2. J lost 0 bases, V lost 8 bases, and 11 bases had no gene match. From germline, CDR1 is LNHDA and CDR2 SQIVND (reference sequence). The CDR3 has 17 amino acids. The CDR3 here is CASGVLLGLANTGELFF. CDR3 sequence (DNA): TGTGCCAGTGGGGTTCTCTTGGGACTAGCGAACACCGGGGAGCTGTTTTTT.

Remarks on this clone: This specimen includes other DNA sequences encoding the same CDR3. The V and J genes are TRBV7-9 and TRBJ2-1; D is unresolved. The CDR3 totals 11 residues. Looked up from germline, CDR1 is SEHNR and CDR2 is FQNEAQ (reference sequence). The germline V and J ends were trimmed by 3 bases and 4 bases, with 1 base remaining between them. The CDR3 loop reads CASSFYNEQFF. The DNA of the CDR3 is TGTGCCAGCAGCTTTTACAATGAGCAGTTCTTC.

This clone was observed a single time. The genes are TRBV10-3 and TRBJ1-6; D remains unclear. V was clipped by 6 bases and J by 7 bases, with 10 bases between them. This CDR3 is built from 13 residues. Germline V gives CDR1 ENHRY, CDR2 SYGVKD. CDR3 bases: TGTGCCATCAGGGGCCCCACAAATTCACCCCTCCACTTT. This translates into CAIRGPTNSPLHF.

CDR3 sequence: CASSWGRVEQYF. The CDR3 bases are TGTGCCAGCAGCTGGGGCAGGGTCGAGCAGTACTTC. The rearrangement joins TRBV5-6 to TRBJ2-7, with TRBD1 as a possible D gene (5 bases). The CDR3 runs 12 residues. Germline CDR1 is SGHDT and CDR2 is YYEEEE. With 3 bases removed from V and 6 bases from J, the gap between germline ends came to 10 bases.

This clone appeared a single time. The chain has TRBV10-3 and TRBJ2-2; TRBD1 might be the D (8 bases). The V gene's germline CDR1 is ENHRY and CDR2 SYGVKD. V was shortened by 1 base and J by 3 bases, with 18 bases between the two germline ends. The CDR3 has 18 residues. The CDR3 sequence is CAISEWRTGREYTGELFF. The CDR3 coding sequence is TGTGCCATCAGTGAGTGGAGGACAGGGAGGGAGTACACCGGGGAGCTGTTTTTT.

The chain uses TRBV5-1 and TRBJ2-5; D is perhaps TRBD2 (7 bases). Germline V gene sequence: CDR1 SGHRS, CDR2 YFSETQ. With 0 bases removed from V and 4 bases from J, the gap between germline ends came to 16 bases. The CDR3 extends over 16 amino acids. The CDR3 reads CASSLAPSGGGETQYF. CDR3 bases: TGCGCCAGCAGCTTGGCCCCTAGCGGAGGGGGAGAGACCCAGTACTTC.

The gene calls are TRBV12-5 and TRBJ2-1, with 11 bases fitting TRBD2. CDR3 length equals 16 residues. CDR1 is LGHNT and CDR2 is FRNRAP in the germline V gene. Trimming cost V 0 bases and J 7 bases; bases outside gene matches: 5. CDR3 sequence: CASGLVLAGAWNEQFF. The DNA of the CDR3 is TGTGCTAGTGGTTTGGTACTAGCGGGAGCGTGGAATGAGCAGTTCTTC. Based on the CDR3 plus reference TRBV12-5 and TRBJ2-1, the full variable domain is DARVTQTPRHKVTEMGQEVTMRCQPILGHNTVFWYRQTMMQGLELLAYFRNRAPLDDSGMPKDRFSAEMPDATLATLKIQPSEPRDSAVYFCASGLVLAGAWNEQFFGPGTRLTVL.

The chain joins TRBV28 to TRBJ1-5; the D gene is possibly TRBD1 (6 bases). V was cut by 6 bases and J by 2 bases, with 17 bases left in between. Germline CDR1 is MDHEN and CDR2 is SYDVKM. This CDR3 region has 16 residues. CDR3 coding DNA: TGTGCCAGCAGGTTGGGGGGGGGCTTCGGCAATCAGCCCCAGCATTTT. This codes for CASRLGGGFGNQPQHF. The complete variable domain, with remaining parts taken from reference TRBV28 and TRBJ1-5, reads DVKVTQSSRYLVKRTGEKVFLECVQDMDHENMFWYRQDPGLGLRLIYFSYDVKMKEKGDIPEGYSVSREKKERFSLILESASTNQTSMYLCASRLGGGFGNQPQHFGDGTRLSIL.

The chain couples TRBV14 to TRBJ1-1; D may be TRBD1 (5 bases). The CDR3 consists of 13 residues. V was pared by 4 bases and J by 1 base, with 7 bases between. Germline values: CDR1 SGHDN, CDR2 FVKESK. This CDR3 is CASSRDRNTEAFF. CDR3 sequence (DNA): TGTGCCAGCAGCCGAGACAGGAACACTGAAGCTTTCTTT.

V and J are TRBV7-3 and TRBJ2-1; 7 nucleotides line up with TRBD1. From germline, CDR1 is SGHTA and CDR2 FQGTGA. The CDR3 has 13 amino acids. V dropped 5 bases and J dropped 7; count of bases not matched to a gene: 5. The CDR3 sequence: CASSPQGLNEQFF. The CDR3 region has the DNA TGTGCCAGCAGCCCACAGGGGCTTAATGAGCAGTTCTTC.

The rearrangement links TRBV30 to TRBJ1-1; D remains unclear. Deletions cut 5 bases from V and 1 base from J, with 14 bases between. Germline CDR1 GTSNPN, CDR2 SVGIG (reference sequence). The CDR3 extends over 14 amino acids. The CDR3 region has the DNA TGTGCCTGGGCAGCGTTACGGGGGAACACTGAAGCTTTCTTT. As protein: CAWAALRGNTEAFF.

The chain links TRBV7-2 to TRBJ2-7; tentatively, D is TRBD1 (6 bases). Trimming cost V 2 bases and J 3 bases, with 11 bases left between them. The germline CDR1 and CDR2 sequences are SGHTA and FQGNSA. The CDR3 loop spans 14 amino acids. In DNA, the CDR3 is TGTGCCAGCAGCTTACAGGGGCGAGGCTACGAGCAGTACTTC. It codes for CASSLQGRGYEQYF.